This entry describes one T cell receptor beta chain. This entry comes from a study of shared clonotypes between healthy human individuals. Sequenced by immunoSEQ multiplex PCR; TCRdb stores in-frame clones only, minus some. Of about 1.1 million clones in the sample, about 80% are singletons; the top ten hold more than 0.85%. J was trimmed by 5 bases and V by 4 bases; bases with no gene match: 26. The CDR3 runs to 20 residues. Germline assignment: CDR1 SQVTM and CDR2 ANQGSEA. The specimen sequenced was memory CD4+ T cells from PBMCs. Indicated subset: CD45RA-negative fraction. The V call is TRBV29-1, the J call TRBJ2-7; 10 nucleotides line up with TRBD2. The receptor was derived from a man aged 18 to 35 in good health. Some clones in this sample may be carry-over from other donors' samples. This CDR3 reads CSVVPRLVVAGGPIRDEQYF. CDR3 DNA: TGCAGCGTTGTACCCAGGTTGGTAGTAGCGGGAGGCCCTATTCGAGACGAGCAGTACTTC.